Below are 4 T cell receptor beta chains sequenced from a single sample in a study of blood T cell repertoires in COVID-19. The assay was immunoSEQ multiplex PCR, and TCRdb's table has in-frame clones only and misses some. The repertoire consists of about 330,000 clones, with 89% occurring once and the leading ten covering 5% to 7%. The sample consisted of peripheral blood. Receptor source: a man aged 18 to 35 who had recovered from COVID-19.

This rearrangement joins TRBV6-6 to TRBJ1-2; 10 nucleotides line up with TRBD1. The CDR3 is 15 residues long. The ends lost 5 bases at V and 6 bases at J; junction bases unmatched: 9. Germline CDR1 is MNHNY and CDR2 is SVGAGI (reference sequence). In DNA, the CDR3 is TGTGCCAGCAGTCCAAACCCCGGGACAGGGGATGGCTACACCTTC. Encoded protein: CASSPNPGTGDGYTF.

The chain uses TRBV5-1 and TRBJ2-1; 11 nucleotides match TRBD2. With 2 bases clipped from V and 8 bases from J, the junction kept 6 bases outside the gene matches. The CDR3 covers 15 residues. CDR1 and CDR2 from the germline V gene are SGHRS and YFSETQ. The CDR3 DNA follows: TGCGCCAGCAGCTTTAGCGGGAGGGCCGGGGATGAGCAGTTCTTC. Its protein is CASSFSGRAGDEQFF.

The gene calls are TRBV5-1 and TRBJ1-1; TRBD1 matches at 9 bases. The V segment lost 4 bases and the J segment 0 bases; nucleotides outside the gene matches: 10. The length of the CDR3 is 17 residues. In germline, CDR1 is SGHRS, CDR2 YFSETQ. The chain's CDR3 is CASSELPGQGMNTEAFF. The CDR3 DNA follows: TGCGCCAGCAGCGAACTCCCGGGACAGGGTATGAACACTGAAGCTTTCTTT.

The chain recombines TRBV5-8 with TRBJ1-1; no reliable D call. The germline CDR1 and CDR2 sequences are SGHTS and YDEGEE. The length of the CDR3 is 14 residues. V was cut by 5 bases and J by 0 bases, with 11 bases left in between. CDR3 protein: CASSFVSMNTEAFF. The CDR3 nucleotides read TGTGCCAGCAGTTTTGTTTCCATGAACACTGAAGCTTTCTTT.